The 29 T cell receptor beta chains reported below all come from one sample, sequenced in a study of T cells in Graves' hyperthyroidism and ophthalmopathy. The source material, RNA transcripts, was used to amplify TCR beta CDR3 regions. First-round RT-PCR targeting the TCR CDR3 was performed with the HTBI primer set. TCRdb reanalysed the multiplex PCR reads using MiXCR and keeps one entry per CDR3 protein. This sample has some 490,000 distinct CDR3 sequences; around 16% occur once, and the top ten carry 25% to 30%. The sequenced sample was blood. The origin of the receptors is a woman in her twenties or thirties with Graves' ophthalmopathy.

This clonotype was observed many times. The J gene is TRBJ1-6, the V gene TRBV3-1; no clear D. Germline assignment: CDR1 LGHDT and CDR2 YNNKEL (reference sequence). The CDR3 extends over 14 amino acids. The V end was cut by 1 base, the J end by 7 bases, with 8 bases between. CDR3 nucleotides: TGTGCCAGCAGCCAAGTCATACGAAATTCACCCCTCCACTTT. This encodes CASSQVIRNSPLHF.

This clonotype has more than one count but fewer than ten. As DNA, the CDR3 is TGCGCCAGCAGCCAAGAGGGGACTAGCGGGAATGAGCAGTTCTTC. Translation gives CASSQEGTSGNEQFF. The V call is TRBV4-3, the J call TRBJ2-1; 12 bases map to TRBD2. Per the germline V gene, CDR1 is LGHNA and CDR2 is YSLEER. The CDR3 runs 15 residues. V dropped 0 bases and J dropped 7; count of bases not matched to a gene: 1.

The rearrangement links TRBV6-5 to TRBJ2-1, with TRBD1 identical over 7 bases. The CDR3 contains 16 residues. V dropped 0 bases and J dropped 9; count of bases not matched to a gene: 11. The germline V gene encodes CDR1 MNHEY and CDR2 SVGAGI. CDR3 protein: CASSYSPTGAALEQFF. The DNA of the CDR3 is TGTGCCAGCAGTTACTCTCCCACAGGGGCGGCCCTTGAGCAGTTCTTC.

This rearrangement joins TRBV9 to TRBJ1-4; no firm D call. This CDR3 contains 15 residues. Looked up from germline, CDR1 is SGDLS and CDR2 is YYNGEE. Trimming cost V 1 base and J 0 bases, with 7 bases left between them. CDR3 sequence: CASSVQHSTNEKLFF. The CDR3 DNA follows: TGTGCCAGCAGCGTACAGCACTCAACTAATGAAAAACTGTTTTTT.

This clonotype was recorded many times. V usage is TRBV30 and J usage is TRBJ2-1; 11 nucleotides align to TRBD2. The trim removed 5 bases at V and 2 bases at J, leaving 2 bases unmatched. This CDR3 is built from 14 residues. Germline V gene sequence: CDR1 GTSNPN, CDR2 SVGIG (reference sequence). In nucleotides, the CDR3 is TGTGCCTGGGGGGGACTAGCGGCCTACAATGAGCAGTTCTTC. Translating gives CAWGGLAAYNEQFF.

The chain carries TRBV6-2 or TRBV6-3 and TRBJ2-3, with TRBD2 matching over 14 bases. Germline trimming cut 5 bases from V and 3 bases from J; bases unmatched to any gene: 16. This CDR3 region has 20 residues. CDR1 and CDR2 (germline): MNHEY, SVGEGT. The CDR3 loop is CASSPTPGLAGAGGTDTQYF. DNA for the CDR3: TGTGCCAGCAGTCCTACTCCGGGACTAGCGGGAGCAGGAGGAACAGATACGCAGTATTTT.

This clonotype has a handful of counts. The rearrangement links TRBV5-6 to TRBJ1-5, with D perhaps TRBD1 (6 bases). CDR3 length equals 13 residues. Per germline, CDR1 SGHDT and CDR2 YYEEEE. Trimming stripped 4 bases from V and 7 bases from J, with 12 bases between. This CDR3 reads CASSPFRGQPQHF. In DNA, the CDR3 is TGTGCCAGCAGCCCCTTCAGGGGACAGCCCCAGCATTTT.

This clonotype showed up many times. The genes are TRBV11-1 and TRBJ2-7; 8 bases are shared with TRBD2. V was pared by 3 bases and J by 0 bases, with 10 bases of the junction left unmatched. This CDR3 spans 17 amino acids. Germline V lookup: CDR1 SGHAT, CDR2 FQDESV (reference sequence). The CDR3: CASSFSDRLAGSYEQYF. The CDR3 DNA reads as TGTGCCAGCAGCTTCTCCGACCGCCTAGCGGGCTCCTACGAGCAGTACTTC.

The sample holds many counts of this clonotype. The chain is built from TRBV9 and TRBJ2-7; 8 nucleotides align to TRBD2. The V gene end was trimmed by 4 bases and the J gene end by 7 bases; junction bases not matched to a gene: 13. The CDR3 sequence is 15 residues long. The germline CDR1 and CDR2 sequences are SGDLS and YYNGEE. Written as DNA, the CDR3 is TGTGCCAGCAGCCCCCCGGGGGGGGAAAGGCGGGAGCAGTACTTC. Its protein is CASSPPGGERREQYF. The variable domain in full, completed from reference TRBV9 and TRBJ2-7, reads DSGVTQTPKHLITATGQRVTLRCSPRSGDLSVYWYQQSLDQGLQFLIQYYNGEERAKGNILERFSAQQFPDLHSELNLSSLELGDSALYFCASSPPGGERREQYFGPGTRLTVT.

The genes are TRBV19 and TRBJ1-5; no clear D. Trimming pared 5 bases from V and 1 base from J, leaving 12 bases between. The CDR3 covers 15 residues. Germline assignment: CDR1 LNHDA and CDR2 SQIVND (reference sequence). CDR3 sequence reads: CASSLNGHSNQPQHF. In nucleotides, the CDR3 is TGTGCCAGTAGTCTCAATGGGCACAGCAATCAGCCCCAGCATTTT.

This clonotype has at least ten counts. The V call is TRBV28, the J call TRBJ2-3; 11 bases agree with TRBD2. Germline CDR1 is MDHEN and CDR2 is SYDVKM. The CDR3 covers 15 residues. V lost 4 bases and J lost 0; bases outside the gene matches: 0. CDR3 loop: CASSWTSGSTDTQYF. CDR3 nucleotides: TGTGCCAGCAGTTGGACTAGCGGGAGCACAGATACGCAGTATTTT.

This clonotype was detected ten times or more. The genes are TRBV2 and TRBJ2-5, with D possibly TRBD2 on 6 matching bases. The V end was cut by 6 bases, the J end by 4 bases, with 15 bases between. CDR1 and CDR2 from the germline V gene are SNHLY and FYNNEI. The CDR3 runs 14 residues. Here the CDR3 reads CASSHGREGETQYF. The CDR3 DNA is TGTGCCAGCAGCCATGGGCGGGAAGGAGAGACCCAGTACTTC.

The V call is TRBV6-1, the J call TRBJ2-1; 7 positions match TRBD2. CDR1 is MNHNS and CDR2 is SASEGT in the germline V gene. This CDR3 is 15 amino acids long. With 6 bases clipped from V and 0 bases from J, the junction kept 5 bases outside the gene matches. Here the CDR3 reads CASSPTSDSYNEQFF. Written as DNA, the CDR3 is TGTGCCAGCAGCCCAACTAGCGACTCCTACAATGAGCAGTTCTTC.

This chain connects TRBV20-1 to TRBJ2-7; 7 bases are shared with TRBD2. Germline V CDR1 and CDR2: DFQATT, SNEGSKA (reference sequence). The V gene end was trimmed by 3 bases and the J gene end by 3 bases; junction bases not matched to a gene: 5. The CDR3 runs 13 residues. Here the CDR3 reads CSASASGNYEQYF. Written as DNA, the CDR3 is TGCAGTGCTAGTGCTAGCGGAAACTACGAGCAGTACTTC.

This clonotype has ten or more counts. This sequence joins TRBV7-9 and TRBJ2-1; no clear D. V lost 2 bases and J lost 3, with 11 bases in between. There are 15 residues in the CDR3. Germline CDR1 SEHNR, CDR2 FQNEAQ (reference sequence). CDR3 sequence (DNA): TGTGCCAGCAGCTTATTCCCCGATTACTACAATGAGCAGTTCTTC. This gives the protein CASSLFPDYYNEQFF.

This clonotype was seen a few times. CDR3 in amino acids: CSARETGDFWNTGELFF. The CDR3 DNA sequence: TGCAGTGCTAGAGAGACAGGGGACTTCTGGAACACCGGGGAGCTGTTTTTT. The chain joins TRBV20-1 to TRBJ2-2, with 8 bases lining up with TRBD1. Germline-derived CDR1 and CDR2 are DFQATT and SNEGSKA (reference sequence). Trimming cost V 0 bases and J 1 base; bases outside gene matches: 7. The CDR3 is 17 amino acids.

The V and J genes are TRBV28 and TRBJ1-2; no clear D. The CDR3 consists of 13 residues. V was trimmed by 6 bases and J by 8 bases, leaving 16 bases between them. From germline, CDR1 is MDHEN and CDR2 SYDVKM. CDR3 amino acids: CASSFPTFWGYTF. In nucleotides, the CDR3 is TGTGCCAGCAGCTTCCCAACCTTCTGGGGCTACACCTTC.

This chain joins TRBV5-6 and TRBJ2-1; D might be TRBD1 (6 bases). Germline assignment: CDR1 SGHDT and CDR2 YYEEEE. CDR3 size: 13 residues. Trimming pared 2 bases from V and 6 bases from J, leaving 9 bases between. The CDR3 is CASSFQGINEQFF. The CDR3 DNA sequence: TGTGCCAGCAGCTTCCAGGGGATCAATGAGCAGTTCTTC.

The chain carries TRBV9 and TRBJ2-2; D call uncertain. Germline CDR1 reads SGDLS; CDR2 reads YYNGEE. With 0 bases removed from V and 5 bases from J, the gap between germline ends came to 11 bases. The CDR3 runs to 15 residues. As DNA, the CDR3 is TGTGCCAGCAGCGTAGAACATATGGGGACCGGGGAGCTGTTTTTT. Translation gives CASSVEHMGTGELFF.

The table lists this clonotype with many counts. The rearrangement joins TRBV28 to TRBJ2-3; 8 positions agree with TRBD1. The V gene's germline CDR1 is MDHEN and CDR2 SYDVKM. The CDR3 is 16 residues long. J lost 2 bases, V lost 6 bases, and 10 bases had no gene match. CDR3 nucleotide sequence: TGTGCCAGCAGCCCAGACAGGGGTGGGCTCACAGATACGCAGTATTTT. Translation: CASSPDRGGLTDTQYF. The complete variable domain, with remaining parts taken from reference TRBV28 and TRBJ2-3, reads DVKVTQSSRYLVKRTGEKVFLECVQDMDHENMFWYRQDPGLGLRLIYFSYDVKMKEKGDIPEGYSVSREKKERFSLILESASTNQTSMYLCASSPDRGGLTDTQYFGPGTRLTVL.

At least ten counts were recorded for this clonotype. The chain employs TRBV11-2 and TRBJ2-1; possibly TRBD1 or TRBD2 for D (6 bases each). Germline CDR1 is SGHAT and CDR2 is FQNNGV. V was trimmed by 1 base and J by 4 bases, leaving 14 bases between them. The CDR3 spans 16 residues. The CDR3 sequence is CASSLVGGTQYNEQFF. The CDR3 DNA reads as TGTGCCAGCAGCTTAGTTGGCGGGACACAATACAATGAGCAGTTCTTC.

This clonotype was counted once. With a much larger clone just one base away, this may be a read error. This sequence joins TRBV2 and TRBJ2-3; no clear D gene. The germline gives CDR1 SNHLY, CDR2 FYNNEI. Trimming pared 7 bases from V and 0 bases from J, leaving 8 bases between. This CDR3 contains 13 residues. The CDR3, as DNA: TGTGCCAGCAATCGGCCCAGCACAGATACGCAGTATTTT. It is translated as CASNRPSTDTQYF.

In its sample, this clonotype was seen many times. This chain uses TRBV7-9 with TRBJ2-7; possibly TRBD1 for D (6 bases). The V end was cut by 4 bases, the J end by 6 bases, with 10 bases between. CDR1 is SEHNR and CDR2 is FQNEAQ in the germline V gene (reference sequence). The CDR3 has 12 amino acids. CDR3 in amino acids: CASSSTGTEQYF. CDR3 sequence (DNA): TGTGCCAGCAGCTCAACAGGGACCGAGCAGTACTTC.

This clonotype came up a few times. This sequence joins TRBV7-8 and TRBJ2-6; D is possibly TRBD2 (6 bases). Germline-derived CDR1 and CDR2 are SGHVS and FQNEAQ. V was shortened by 10 bases and J by 1 base, with 8 bases between the two germline ends. The CDR3 spans 13 residues. Here the CDR3 reads CATGTSGANVLTF. The CDR3 bases are TGTGCCACCGGGACTTCTGGGGCCAACGTCCTGACTTTC. Full variable domain (remainder filled in from reference TRBV7-8 and TRBJ2-6): GAGVSQSPRYKVAKRGQDVALRCDPISGHVSLFWYQQALGQGPEFLTYFQNEAQLDKSGLPSDRFFAERPEGSVSTLKIQRTQQEDSAVYLCATGTSGANVLTFGAGSRLTVL.

The chain is built from TRBV5-6 and TRBJ2-1; the D gene is possibly TRBD2 (5 bases). The V end lost 6 bases, the J end lost 2 bases, and 9 bases lay between the germline ends. The length of the CDR3 is 13 residues. CDR1 and CDR2 (germline): SGHDT, YYEEEE. CDR3 DNA: TGTGCCAGCAATGAGGGAGCCTACAATGAGCAGTTCTTC. Translated, it gives CASNEGAYNEQFF.

The rearrangement links TRBV5-1 to TRBJ2-3, with TRBD1 matching 9 bases. V was pared by 7 bases and J by 10 bases, with 7 bases of the junction left unmatched. The CDR3 runs to 12 residues. Germline values: CDR1 SGHRS, CDR2 YFSETQ. The CDR3 loop is CASLGQGPPQYF. The CDR3 DNA is TGCGCCAGCCTCGGACAGGGGCCCCCGCAGTATTTT.

This clonotype was seen at least ten times. The chain carries TRBV20-1 and TRBJ2-2; TRBD1 matches at 7 bases. V dropped 6 bases and J dropped 2; count of bases not matched to a gene: 9. CDR3 length: 15 amino acids. Germline CDR1 is DFQATT and CDR2 is SNEGSKA (reference sequence). The CDR3 spells CSASSRDSNTGELFF. CDR3 DNA: TGCAGTGCCTCATCCCGGGACAGCAACACCGGGGAGCTGTTTTTT.

The chain couples TRBV6-1 to TRBJ2-1, with D possibly matching TRBD2 (5 bases). Trimming cost V 6 bases and J 3 bases, with 12 bases left between them. The CDR3 runs 14 residues. Germline V gene sequence: CDR1 MNHNS, CDR2 SASEGT. CDR3: CASRAAGLYNEQFF. The CDR3 DNA reads TGTGCCAGCAGGGCCGCGGGTCTCTACAATGAGCAGTTCTTC.

This clonotype was counted many times. The chain links TRBV12-3 or TRBV12-4 to TRBJ2-7; TRBD2 aligns across 8 bases. Trimming cost V 4 bases and J 6 bases; bases outside gene matches: 11. The CDR3 totals 15 residues. Here the CDR3 reads CASSSPSGRGGEQYF. In nucleotides, the CDR3 is TGTGCCAGCAGTTCCCCAAGCGGGAGAGGGGGCGAGCAGTACTTC.